In this sample, the clone carrying this TCR beta chain turned up many times. This sample is drawn from a study of T-cell reconstitution after alpha-beta-depleted transplantation in children. V lost 3 bases, J lost 1 base, and 10 bases lay in between. The germline CDR1 and CDR2 sequences are SEHNR and FQNEAQ (reference sequence). The CDR3 length is 15 residues. Unique molecular identifiers were used in preparing the TCRbeta library. TCRdb used MiXCR to reprocess the PCR reads, holding one entry per CDR3 protein. The sample shows a few hundred thousand distinct CDR3 sequences, around 8.9% of them seen only once.

The clonotype originates from a human donor who donated a stem cell graft to a child with SCID. This chain joins TRBV7-9 and TRBJ2-1; D is possibly TRBD1 (6 bases). Material: PBMCs from the stem cell graft donor, obtained from the stem cell graft. The DNA of the CDR3 is TGTGCCAGCAGCTTCGCCCAGGGGTCCTACAATGAGCAGTTCTTC. As protein: CASSFAQGSYNEQFF.